These 11 T cell receptor beta chains were sequenced from one sample in a study of vaccination and CD4 T cells after COVID-19 (dated by TCRdb to the early 2020s). Library construction relied on PCR. This sample was sequenced with an Illumina iSeq 100. At the Johns Hopkins FTIC core, DNA from the cultured CD4+ T cells underwent TCR sequencing with the Oncomine TCR Beta short-read assay. TCRdb applied fastp at Q25 and MiXCR to the public reads, then kept only in-frame beta chains. A single entry per CDR3 protein holds the most common genes and DNA from its merged rows. A total of roughly 20,000 distinct CDR3 sequences appear in this sample, 40% to 55% of them only once. Jointly, the top ten make up 2.5% to 3% of the sample. According to the study, the label for this sample's treatment or condition signals: roughly 10-day PBMC culture with coronavirus spike peptide pools or control peptides (ViraFEST assay).

These receptors have no identified antigens. Sequencing was performed on CD4+ T cells from blood, cultured in vitro, taken after SARS-CoV-2 vaccination. Receptors originate from a human donor who had recovered from COVID-19.

This chain connects TRBV7-8 to TRBJ2-1, with 11 bases that match TRBD2. Per germline, CDR1 SGHVS and CDR2 FQNEAQ. This CDR3 spans 16 amino acids. With 8 bases clipped from V and 7 bases from J, the junction kept 13 bases outside the gene matches. The CDR3, as DNA: TGTGCCAGCCTAGCGGGGGGCTCGAGATGGTATAATGAGCAGTTCTTC. It codes for CASLAGGSRWYNEQFF.

This clonotype was seen more than once but under ten times. This chain connects TRBV7-6 to TRBJ2-7, with TRBD2 as a possible D gene (6 bases). The ends were cut back, 3 bases at V and 2 bases at J, with 14 bases in the middle. Germline V gene lookup returns CDR1 SGHVS and CDR2 FNYEAQ. The CDR3 extends over 15 amino acids. DNA for the CDR3: TGTGCCAGCAGCTTTGAGGACGGACTAACCTACGAGCAGTACTTC. Translating gives CASSFEDGLTYEQYF.

This clonotype occurred a few times. The genes are TRBV20-1 and TRBJ2-5, with D possibly TRBD1 on 5 matching bases. Germline assignment: CDR1 DFQATT and CDR2 SNEGSKA (reference sequence). This CDR3 contains 12 residues. The CDR3 DNA sequence: TGCAGCGCAAACAGGAACCAAGAGACCCAGTACTTC. Residues: CSANRNQETQYF.

The V gene is TRBV6-1, the J gene TRBJ1-6, with D perhaps matching TRBD1 (6 bases). The length of the CDR3 is 16 residues. Per germline, CDR1 MNHNS and CDR2 SASEGT. Trimming took 6 bases from V and 10 from J, leaving 22 bases between them. CDR3 sequence: CASSHESPGAGSPLHF. As DNA, the CDR3 is TGTGCCAGCAGCCATGAAAGTCCGGGGGCCGGGTCACCCCTCCACTTT.

This clonotype was seen more than once but under ten times. This chain joins TRBV7-6 and TRBJ2-2; D ambiguous. The CDR3 extends over 13 amino acids. Between the trimmed V and J ends, which lost 4 bases and 4 bases, there was a span of 7 bases. Per the germline V gene, CDR1 is SGHVS and CDR2 is FNYEAQ. CDR3 sequence: CASSSQPTGELFF. CDR3 coding DNA: TGTGCCAGCAGCTCGCAACCCACCGGGGAGCTGTTTTTT. Filled out from reference TRBV7-6 and TRBJ2-2, the complete variable domain reads GAGVSQSPRYKVTKRGQDVALRCDPISGHVSLYWYRQALGQGPEFLTYFNYEAQQDKSGLPNDRFSAERPEGSISTLTIQRTEQRDSAMYRCASSSQPTGELFFGEGSRLTVL.

This sequence joins TRBV4-1 and TRBJ2-6, with 10 bases that match TRBD1. J was trimmed by 2 bases and V by 4 bases; bases with no gene match: 5. CDR1 MGHRA and CDR2 YSYEKL come from the germline V gene. The CDR3 runs 17 residues. Written as DNA, the CDR3 is TGCGCCAGCAGCCTAGGGACAGGGGTGACTGGGGCCAACGTCCTGACTTTC. It codes for CASSLGTGVTGANVLTF.

The chain joins TRBV4-3 to TRBJ2-2, with 12 bases lining up with TRBD2. Trimming removed 1 base from V and 1 base from J; junction bases left unmatched: 4. Per the germline V gene, CDR1 is LGHNA and CDR2 is YSLEER. The length of the CDR3 is 18 residues. The CDR3 DNA is TGCGCCAGCAGCCAAGGCGCTAGCGGGGGGGTGAACACCGGGGAGCTGTTTTTT. This gives the protein CASSQGASGGVNTGELFF.

The V call is TRBV12-3 or TRBV12-4, the J call TRBJ1-2; unclear D gene. Trimming took off 5 bases at V and 14 bases at J, with 18 bases between the two ends. This CDR3 is built from 12 residues. The CDR3 DNA is TGTGCCAGCAGTAACTTGATGGGGTCATGGACCTTC. Protein sequence: CASSNLMGSWTF.

This clonotype is categorized as medium-sized. CDR3 in DNA: TGTGCCAGCAGTTTGTCCGGGACAGGGGTGCATCAGCCCCAGCATTTT. Translation gives CASSLSGTGVHQPQHF. V and J are TRBV27 and TRBJ1-5; TRBD1 agrees at 10 bases. Losses at the gene ends were 3 bases for V and 5 bases for J; bases not matched to a gene: 7. Germline CDR1 is MNHEY and CDR2 is SMNVEV (reference sequence). This CDR3 has 16 amino acids.

This rearrangement joins TRBV6-2 or TRBV6-3 to TRBJ2-1; 7 bases line up with TRBD2. The CDR3 is 18 amino acids. V was pared by 2 bases and J by 4 bases, with 14 bases of the junction left unmatched. Germline-derived CDR1 and CDR2 are MNHEY and SVGEGT. The CDR3 here is CASSYPGSGGVGYNEQFF. The CDR3 DNA is TGTGCCAGCAGTTACCCAGGGTCGGGGGGAGTTGGGTACAATGAGCAGTTCTTC.

The count of this clonotype is one. The CDR3 region is CASSPRGGRSPSYEQYF. CDR3 coding DNA: TGTGCCAGTAGTCCCCGCGGGGGGCGGAGTCCCTCCTACGAGCAGTACTTC. This rearrangement joins TRBV19 to TRBJ2-7; 8 bases match TRBD2. The J segment lost 0 bases and the V segment lost 5 bases, leaving 12 bases of the junction unmatched. The CDR3 has 17 residues. CDR1 is LNHDA, CDR2 SQIVND, per germline (reference sequence).